This T cell receptor (beta chain) derives from a study of CXCR3-negative and CXCR3-positive naive CD8 T cells. The CDR3 sequence is 14 residues long. CDR1 is DFQATT and CDR2 is SNEGSKA in the germline V gene (reference sequence). It was by 5' RACE with UMI labels that the TRB cDNA libraries were prepared. TCRdb reanalyzed the 5' RACE reads, giving one entry per CDR3 protein sequence and no DNA. The sample is made up of about 50,000 distinct CDR3 sequences, and the top ten hold 0.55% to 0.6% of it. Study-level findings and limits: TRB CDR3 hydrophobicity was greater in CXCR3-positive naive cells than in CXCR3-negative naive cells.

Worth noting for this clonotype: Its antigen is unknown.

Sorts performed in triplicate captured 250,000 to 350,000 cells each from every CD8+ T cell subset. The source is a human donor in good health. Some clones in this sample may be carry-over from other donors' samples. The source material was naive CXCR3+ CD8+ T cells from blood. Stated subset: CD45RO-CCR7+CD27+CD95- naive CD8+ T cells expressing CXCR3 (TNR3+). The chain combines TRBV20-1 with TRBJ2-5. CDR3 amino acids: CSAGRGRDQETQYF.